This passage covers 20 T cell receptor beta chains from one sample sequenced in a study of T cell repertoires and Cas9 in healthy adults. Libraries were prepared by immunoSEQ multiplex PCR; TCRdb keeps only in-frame clonotypes and omits some of them. The sample has 20,000 to 25,000 clones, 92% seen once. Sequenced material: CD4+ effector T cells (CD127+, CD25-, CD137-, CD154-) from PBMCs; culture status not recorded. Every receptor here comes from a human donor in good health.

The rearrangement uses TRBV30 and TRBJ1-6, with 8 positions matching TRBD1. Germline CDR1 reads GTSNPN; CDR2 reads SVGIG (reference sequence). The CDR3 totals 14 residues. J gave up 6 bases and V 7 bases, and 8 bases lay outside the gene matches. The CDR3 is CASRTGTGNSPLHF. The CDR3 region has the DNA TGTGCCTCACGGACAGGGACTGGTAATTCACCCCTCCACTTT. The whole variable domain, remainder taken from reference TRBV30 and TRBJ1-6, is SQTIHQWPATLVQPVGSPLSLECTVEGTSNPNLYWYRQAAGRGLQLLFYSVGIGQISSEVPQNLSASRPQDRQFILSSKKLLLSDSGFYLCASRTGTGNSPLHFGNGTRLTVT.

The chain joins TRBV4-3 to TRBJ2-5; no definite D call. The CDR3 is 15 residues long. The germline gives CDR1 LGHNA, CDR2 YSLEER. The ends were cut back, 0 bases at V and 6 bases at J, with 14 bases in the middle. CDR3 loop: CASSQESADLKTQYF. The CDR3 DNA sequence: TGCGCCAGCAGCCAAGAATCGGCAGATTTAAAGACCCAGTACTTC.

The J gene is TRBJ1-1, the V gene TRBV11-2; 8 nucleotides agree with TRBD1. V shed 5 bases, J shed 2 bases, and the junction held 10 bases outside the gene matches. This CDR3 is built from 16 residues. Germline loops: CDR1 SGHAT, CDR2 FQNNGV. CDR3 in amino acids: CASSTPPRGRNTEAFF. The CDR3 DNA follows: TGTGCCAGCAGCACCCCACCCAGGGGGCGCAACACTGAAGCTTTCTTT.

The chain links TRBV5-1 to TRBJ2-3, with TRBD1 matching over 9 bases. Germline V gene data show CDR1 as SGHRS and CDR2 as YFSETQ. Germline trimming cut 0 bases from V and 1 base from J; bases unmatched to any gene: 0. There are 15 residues in the CDR3. The CDR3 protein is CASSLDRGRTDTQYF. The CDR3, as DNA: TGCGCCAGCAGCTTGGACAGGGGGCGCACAGATACGCAGTATTTT.

The sample holds one count of this clone. J is TRBJ2-5 and V is TRBV9; D uncertain. CDR3 length: 15 amino acids. Germline V gives CDR1 SGDLS, CDR2 YYNGEE. V was clipped by 4 bases and J by 0 bases, with 13 bases between them. The CDR3 coding sequence is TGTGCCAGCAGCCACAGTGGAGTGTACCAAGAGACCCAGTACTTC. As protein: CASSHSGVYQETQYF.

J is TRBJ1-5 and V is TRBV4-3; D is unclear. Germline V lookup: CDR1 LGHNA, CDR2 YSLEER. CDR3 length equals 17 residues. V lost 0 bases, J lost 1 base, and 13 bases lay in between. The CDR3 region has the DNA TGCGCCAGCAGCCAAGAATTCTGGAAGGACAGCAATCAGCCCCAGCATTTT. As protein: CASSQEFWKDSNQPQHF.

The chain carries TRBV5-1 and TRBJ2-5; D remains unclear. The CDR3 contains 15 residues. The V end lost 2 bases, the J end lost 2 bases, and 13 bases lay between the germline ends. Germline assignment: CDR1 SGHRS and CDR2 YFSETQ. The CDR3 sequence: CASSFSMDPQETQYF. In DNA form, the CDR3 reads TGCGCCAGCAGCTTCTCTATGGACCCGCAAGAGACCCAGTACTTC.

The chain combines TRBV12-5 with TRBJ2-1; unclear D gene. The CDR3 extends over 13 amino acids. Germline loops: CDR1 LGHNT, CDR2 FRNRAP. V lost 7 bases, J lost 7 bases, and 14 bases lay in between. This chain's CDR3 is CASVSPVENEQFF. As DNA, the CDR3 is TGTGCTAGTGTGAGTCCCGTAGAGAATGAGCAGTTCTTC. Looking up the rest from reference TRBV12-5 and TRBJ2-1 gives the full variable domain: DARVTQTPRHKVTEMGQEVTMRCQPILGHNTVFWYRQTMMQGLELLAYFRNRAPLDDSGMPKDRFSAEMPDATLATLKIQPSEPRDSAVYFCASVSPVENEQFFGPGTRLTVL.

This clone was found once. The CDR3: CAISVGDTDTQYF. The CDR3 DNA sequence: TGTGCCATCAGTGTAGGTGACACAGATACGCAGTATTTT. The V and J genes are TRBV10-3 and TRBJ2-3; D is undetermined. The CDR3 contains 13 residues. Germline V gene lookup returns CDR1 ENHRY and CDR2 SYGVKD. V was clipped by 4 bases and J by 2 bases, with 7 bases between them.

The rearrangement links TRBV6-1 to TRBJ1-5, with TRBD1 as a possible D gene (5 bases). The germline V gene has CDR1 MNHNS and CDR2 SASEGT. The CDR3 has 17 residues. V shed 1 base and J shed 2 bases, with 15 bases lying between them. Here the CDR3 DNA reads TGTGCCAGCAGTGAAGAAATCGCCAGGGCAGGCAATCAGCCCCAGCATTTT. Translated, it gives CASSEEIARAGNQPQHF.

This clone appeared once. The rearrangement uses TRBV11-2 and TRBJ2-3; 9 positions agree with TRBD2. The CDR3 totals 13 residues. Germline CDR1 is SGHAT and CDR2 is FQNNGV. V gave up 5 bases and J gave up 15 bases; unmatched junction bases: 12. CDR3 region: CASSLTLKREDYF. CDR3 nucleotide sequence: TGTGCCAGCAGCCTTACCCTGAAGCGGGAGGACTATTTT.

The chain is built from TRBV27 and TRBJ1-5, with 7 bases lining up with TRBD1. Germline CDR1 and CDR2: MNHEY and SMNVEV (reference sequence). CDR3 length equals 14 residues. With V trimmed by 4 bases and J by 5 bases, 5 bases remained unmatched. The CDR3 DNA follows: TGTGCCAGCAGTTCCCAGGGGGGGCATCAGCCCCAGCATTTT. It yields the protein CASSSQGGHQPQHF.

This clone was picked up one time. The rearrangement uses TRBV5-4 and TRBJ2-5; D gene unclear. The V end was cut by 4 bases, the J end by 0 bases, with 4 bases between. The germline V gene has CDR1 SGHNT and CDR2 YYREEE (reference sequence). This CDR3 region has 12 residues. The CDR3 spells CASSLHQETQYF. CDR3 bases: TGTGCCAGCAGCCTCCACCAAGAGACCCAGTACTTC.

This sequence joins TRBV5-8 and TRBJ2-1; 9 nucleotides match TRBD1. J gave up 4 bases and V 0 bases, and 2 bases lay outside the gene matches. The CDR3 runs to 15 residues. Germline-derived CDR1 and CDR2 are SGHTS and YDEGEE. The CDR3 protein is CASSLEQGAYNEQFF. The CDR3 nucleotides are TGTGCCAGCAGCTTGGAACAGGGGGCATACAATGAGCAGTTCTTC.

This clone is a singleton in its sample. The V call is TRBV6-4, the J call TRBJ2-7; D is perhaps TRBD2 (5 bases). This CDR3 comprises 16 residues. Trimming took 7 bases from V and 0 from J, leaving 19 bases between them. Germline V gene sequence: CDR1 MRHNA, CDR2 SNTAGT. For the CDR3, the DNA is TGTGCCAGCACTCGCAGTCGGACTCCCGCCTCCTACGAGCAGTACGTC. It yields the protein CASTRSRTPASYEQYV.

The rearrangement uses TRBV7-6 and TRBJ2-7; TRBD2 aligns across 8 bases. The CDR3 extends over 15 amino acids. CDR1 is SGHVS, CDR2 FNYEAQ, per germline. The V gene end was trimmed by 1 base and the J gene end by 4 bases; junction bases not matched to a gene: 6. CDR3 amino acids: CASSLGSGRGYEQYF. The CDR3 DNA sequence: TGTGCCAGCAGCTTAGGTTCCGGGAGGGGTTACGAGCAGTACTTC. Supplemented by reference TRBV7-6 and TRBJ2-7, the full variable domain reads GAGVSQSPRYKVTKRGQDVALRCDPISGHVSLYWYRQALGQGPEFLTYFNYEAQQDKSGLPNDRFSAERPEGSISTLTIQRTEQRDSAMYRCASSLGSGRGYEQYFGPGTRLTVT.

The chain has TRBV30 and TRBJ2-7; the D call may be TRBD1 or TRBD2 (6 bases each). The CDR3 consists of 14 residues. From germline, CDR1 is GTSNPN and CDR2 SVGIG (reference sequence). V was trimmed by 0 bases and J by 4 bases, leaving 13 bases between them. CDR3 coding DNA: TGTGCCTGGAGTGTAGGGGGGCTGGGATACGAGCAGTACTTC. This codes for CAWSVGGLGYEQYF.

This sequence joins TRBV15 and TRBJ2-2; a weak D match, TRBD2 (5 bases). From germline, CDR1 is LNHNV and CDR2 YYDKDF (reference sequence). The CDR3 has 16 amino acids. The ends were cut back, 0 bases at V and 1 base at J, with 9 bases in the middle. In nucleotides, the CDR3 is TGTGCCACCAGCAGAGAAGAGGGAGAGAACACCGGGGAGCTGTTTTTT. It yields the protein CATSREEGENTGELFF.

This clone has only one observation. Other DNA sequences in this sample translate to the same CDR3. This rearrangement joins TRBV5-1 to TRBJ1-5, with D tentatively TRBD1 (6 bases). The CDR3 is 15 amino acids. V was shortened by 0 bases and J by 7 bases, with 14 bases between the two germline ends. Germline V gene sequence: CDR1 SGHRS, CDR2 YFSETQ. The chain's CDR3 is CASSLGGGGGQPQHF. CDR3 sequence (DNA): TGCGCCAGCAGCTTGGGTGGCGGGGGGGGCCAGCCCCAGCATTTT.

The gene calls are TRBV18 and TRBJ1-2, with TRBD1 identical over 7 bases. V shed 3 bases and J 6 bases; nucleotides not matched to a gene: 1. This CDR3 is built from 12 residues. Germline CDR1 and CDR2: KGHSH and LQKENI. The CDR3 sequence: CASSPTGDGYTF. Written as DNA, the CDR3 is TGTGCCAGCTCACCCACAGGGGATGGCTACACCTTC.